Listed here are 19 T cell receptor beta chains from one sample, sequenced in a study of T cells in women clearing cervical HPV infection. Profiling relied on immunoSEQ multiplex PCR, and the TCRdb table lists in-frame clones only, not all of them. This sample carries more than 25,000 clones, with around 10% going to the ten biggest clones. Sequencing used blood buffy coat. These receptors all come from a woman between 18 and 69 years old with a cervical HPV16 infection that either progressed to CIN3+ or cleared (not recorded which).

For this clone: The read ends 3 residues before the CDR3 terminus; that terminus is restored from the germline J gene. The rearrangement joins TRBV19 to TRBJ2-7; 7 positions match TRBD1. The CDR3 spans 13 residues. V trimming: 10 bases; J trimming: 2 bases; junction bases outside the gene matches: 8. The germline CDR1 and CDR2 sequences are LNHDA and SQIVND (reference sequence). The CDR3 is CATSRQGAYEQYF. The part of the CDR3 DNA that was read is TGTGCCACCTCCAGACAGGGAGCCTACGAG.

Points on this clone: The read is 3 residues too short to cover the CDR3 end, so that end is filled in from the germline J gene. The J gene is TRBJ2-7, the V gene TRBV7-9, with 8 bases fitting TRBD1. The germline gives CDR1 SEHNR, CDR2 FQNEAQ (reference sequence). CDR3 length equals 12 residues. With 5 bases clipped from V and 5 bases from J, the junction kept 2 bases outside the gene matches. The chain's CDR3 is CASSLTGDEQYF. CDR3 bases read: TGTGCCAGCAGCCTGACAGGGGACGAG.

As to this clone: One junction end disagrees with the germline gene, perhaps due to a read error. The read ends 3 residues shy of where the CDR3 ends; the end is completed using the germline J gene. The genes are TRBV4-2 and TRBJ2-1; D uncertain. The CDR3 runs to 15 residues. Germline CDR1 is LGHNA and CDR2 is YNFKEQ. The covered CDR3 bases are TGCGCCAGCAGCTCCTCTCCGGGTTCCTACAATGAG. Protein sequence: CASSSSPGSYNE. The entire CDR3 reads CASSSSPGSYNEQFF.

Comments on this clone: The CDR3 goes on 3 residues after the read ends, and that part is filled in from the germline J gene. This chain joins TRBV19 and TRBJ1-5, with TRBD1 identical over 10 bases. Germline loops: CDR1 LNHDA, CDR2 SQIVND (reference sequence). The V segment lost 3 bases and the J segment 7 bases; nucleotides outside the gene matches: 3. This CDR3 spans 14 amino acids. The CDR3 DNA, read in part, is TGTGCCAGTAGTATGAGGGACAGGGGCCAGCCC. The encoded protein is CASSMRDRGQP. The full CDR3 sequence reads CASSMRDRGQPQHF.

Points on this clone: The CDR3 is cut off 3 residues early in the read; its end comes from the germline J gene. The V and J genes are TRBV28 and TRBJ1-1; D is unclear. This CDR3 comprises 13 residues. The germline CDR1 and CDR2 sequences are MDHEN and SYDVKM. V was trimmed by 6 bases and J by 0 bases, leaving 8 bases between them. This CDR3 reads CASRLSLNTEAFF. The sequenced part of the CDR3 DNA is TGTGCCAGCAGACTCTCCTTGAACACTGAA.

The sequenced CDR3 bases are TGTGCCAGCAGTGAGCCTGGGACAAGTTTGTACGAG. It yields the protein CASSEPGTSLYE. The full CDR3 protein is CASSEPGTSLYEQYF. This chain connects TRBV6-1 to TRBJ2-7; D is possibly TRBD1 (6 bases). With the read ending 3 residues before the CDR3 end, the germline J gene is used to fill in that end. The germline CDR1 and CDR2 sequences are MNHNS and SASEGT. This CDR3 is built from 15 residues. Trimming took 3 bases from V and 4 from J, leaving 16 bases between them.

Turning to this clone: The CDR3 goes on 3 residues after the read ends, and that part is filled in from the germline J gene. The rearrangement links TRBV19 to TRBJ1-4; D is possibly TRBD1 (5 bases). CDR3 length: 12 residues. CDR1 and CDR2 (germline): LNHDA, SQIVND (reference sequence). This CDR3 reads CASTPRPGKLFF. CDR3 bases read: TGTGCCAGTACCCCCCGCCCAGGGAAA.

As to this clone: The DNA ends 3 residues before the CDR3 does, and the rest of the CDR3 is filled in from the germline J gene. V gene TRBV7-9 combines with J gene TRBJ2-5, with D hard to call. Trimming took 2 bases from V and 4 from J, leaving 8 bases between them. In germline, CDR1 is SEHNR, CDR2 FQNEAQ (reference sequence). This CDR3 has 13 residues. CDR3 region: CASSLNPGETQYF. The DNA read from the CDR3 is TGTGCCAGCAGCTTAAATCCGGGAGAGACC.

As concerns this clone: The observed sequence ends 3 residues before the CDR3 terminus, with the missing tail filled in from the germline J gene. The chain joins TRBV5-1 to TRBJ2-4, with D maybe TRBD1 (5 bases). The germline CDR1 and CDR2 sequences are SGHRS and YFSETQ. This CDR3 has 14 amino acids. The CDR3 DNA, read in part, is TGCGCCAGCAGCTACCAGGGTGTCCAGGAGACT. This codes for CASSYQGVQET. In full, the CDR3 reads CASSYQGVQETQYF.

A remark on this clone: The read finishes 3 residues shy of the CDR3 end, and the germline J gene is used to complete it. The chain carries TRBV19 and TRBJ1-2; a weak D match, TRBD1 (5 bases). Germline CDR1 and CDR2: LNHDA and SQIVND (reference sequence). CDR3 length: 12 residues. V was clipped by 5 bases and J by 6 bases, with 10 bases between them. CDR3 bases read: TGTGCCAGTAGTCCAGGGAACAATGGC. Protein sequence: CASSPGNNG. The whole CDR3 protein is CASSPGNNGYTF.

Remarks on this clone: The read terminates 3 residues ahead of where the CDR3 ends, so the germline J gene completes it. The rearrangement links TRBV20-1 to TRBJ1-6; a possible D gene is TRBD1 (6 bases). CDR1 is DFQATT, CDR2 SNEGSKA, per germline (reference sequence). The CDR3 has 14 residues. V shed 6 bases and J shed 5 bases, with 14 bases lying between them. The CDR3 loop reads CSAHGGRDNSPLHF. CDR3 DNA (partial): TGCAGTGCCCACGGGGGGCGGGATAATTCACCC.

Remarks on this clone: From the germline J gene comes the end of the CDR3, since the read stops 3 residues before it. The J gene is TRBJ1-5, the V gene TRBV18; no clear D gene. The CDR3 loop spans 17 amino acids. In germline, CDR1 is KGHSH, CDR2 LQKENI. Between the trimmed V and J ends, which lost 1 base and 2 bases, there was a span of 15 bases. The CDR3 here is CASSPQYSPEGNQPQHF. CDR3 DNA, as far as it was read: TGTGCCAGCTCACCACAGTATTCACCCGAGGGCAATCAGCCC.

Concerning this clone: The read comes to an end 3 residues before the CDR3 does, leaving the germline J gene to fill in the end. The V call is TRBV20-1, the J call TRBJ2-7, with TRBD1 as a possible D gene (7 bases). CDR1 is DFQATT and CDR2 is SNEGSKA in the germline V gene (reference sequence). Trimming took off 5 bases at V and 4 bases at J, with 15 bases between the two ends. CDR3 length: 13 residues. CDR3 sequence reads: CSAPATGRYEQYF. CDR3 DNA, as far as it was read: TGCAGTGCTCCGGCGACAGGGAGGTACGAG.

Points on this clone: The read falls 3 residues short of the CDR3 end, and the missing part is taken from the germline J gene. The rearrangement links TRBV7-9 to TRBJ2-7; 9 nucleotides match TRBD1. V lost 3 bases and J lost 6; bases outside the gene matches: 6. Germline CDR1 and CDR2: SEHNR and FQNEAQ (reference sequence). The CDR3 consists of 14 residues. The CDR3 bases that were read are TGTGCCAGCAGCTTCGCCGGGACAGGGACCGAG. This sequence encodes CASSFAGTGTE. The complete CDR3 reads CASSFAGTGTEQYF. Looking up the rest from reference TRBV7-9 and TRBJ2-7 gives the full variable domain: DTGVSQNPRHKITKRGQNVTFRCDPISEHNRLYWYRQTLGQGPEFLTYFQNEAQLEKSRLLSDRFSAERPKGSFSTLEIQRTEQGDSAMYLCASSFAGTGTEQYFGPGTRLTVT.

Comment on this clone: The missing CDR3 end, 3 residues past where the read stops, is filled in from the germline J gene. The gene calls are TRBV7-2 and TRBJ1-5, with TRBD1 matching 7 bases. Germline-derived CDR1 and CDR2 are SGHTA and FQGNSA. V trimming: 5 bases; J trimming: 2 bases; junction bases outside the gene matches: 3. The CDR3 covers 14 residues. The CDR3 bases that were read are TGTGCCAGCAGCGCCAGGGGGGGCAATCAGCCC. Its translation is CASSARGGNQP. The complete CDR3 protein is CASSARGGNQPQHF. The variable domain in full, with the rest retrieved from reference TRBV7-2 and TRBJ1-5, is GAGVSQSPSNKVTEKGKDVELRCDPISGHTALYWYRQSLGQGLEFLIYFQGNSAPDKSGLPSDRFSAERTGGSVSTLTIQRTQQEDSAVYLCASSARGGNQPQHFGDGTRLSIL.

Comments on this clone: The read falls 3 residues short of the CDR3 end, and the missing part is taken from the germline J gene. The rearrangement joins TRBV11-3 to TRBJ2-2, with 7 bases fitting TRBD1. V was clipped by 7 bases and J by 6 bases; unmatched bases: 5. The CDR3 consists of 13 residues. From germline, CDR1 is SGHNT and CDR2 YENEEA. CDR3 DNA, as far as it was read: TGTGCCAGCAAACCAACAGGGGCCGGGGAG. Protein product: CASKPTGAGE. In full, the CDR3 is CASKPTGAGELFF. The full variable domain, its missing parts supplied by reference TRBV11-3 and TRBJ2-2, is EAGVVQSPRYKIIEKKQPVAFWCNPISGHNTLYWYLQNLGQGPELLIRYENEEAVDDSQLPKDRFSAERLKGVDSTLKIQPAELGDSAVYLCASKPTGAGELFFGEGSRLTVL.

About this clone itself: With the read ending 3 residues before the CDR3 end, the germline J gene is used to fill in that end. This chain uses TRBV7-2 with TRBJ2-7, with 11 positions matching TRBD1. The CDR3 is 13 residues long. Trimming cost V 4 bases and J 6 bases; bases outside gene matches: 2. Germline V CDR1 and CDR2: SGHTA, FQGNSA. The covered CDR3 bases are TGTGCCAGCAGCTCCGGGACAGGGGGCGAG. The encoded protein is CASSSGTGGE. The whole CDR3 region reads CASSSGTGGEQYF.

Concerning this clone itself: The observed sequence ends 3 residues before the CDR3 terminus, with the missing tail filled in from the germline J gene. This sequence joins TRBV19 and TRBJ2-3, with no clear D. The CDR3 spans 15 residues. V lost 4 bases to trimming and J lost 2 bases, with 13 bases between them. CDR1 is LNHDA and CDR2 is SQIVND in the germline V gene (reference sequence). This CDR3 reads CASSNVDSNTDTQYF. The sequenced CDR3 bases are TGTGCCAGTAGTAACGTAGATTCTAACACAGATACG.

Remarks on this clone: The CDR3 goes on 3 residues after the read ends, and that part is filled in from the germline J gene. The chain joins TRBV20-1 to TRBJ1-2; D is undetermined. V lost 0 bases and J 4 bases, leaving 15 bases between the germline ends. Looked up from germline, CDR1 is DFQATT and CDR2 is SNEGSKA (reference sequence). This CDR3 has 15 residues. The CDR3 region is CSAREQPGSLYGYTF. CDR3 DNA, as far as it was read: TGCAGTGCTAGAGAGCAACCGGGGAGTCTCTATGGC.